This is a list of T cell receptor beta chains from one sample in a study of T cell repertoires in cytomegalovirus infection. TCRdb redid the calling of the reads with MiXCR, one entry per CDR3 protein. The sample contains about 460,000 distinct CDR3 sequences, approximately 10% of which appear only once. Sequencing was performed on PBMCs. The receptor source for this set is a human donor in good health (CMV status not recorded). Some clones in this sample may be carry-over from other donors' samples. Each CDR3 is given with its conserved first and last residue. The D gene is left open where the match is weak. Only part of the rows carry a size: once, few, many, or a class if the clone is expanded.

j_call clone_size d_call v_call cdr3_aa cdr3_nt
TRBJ2-5 many - TRBV5-1 CASSLQETQYF TGTGCCAGCAGCCTACAAGAGACCCAGTACTTC
TRBJ2-7 many - TRBV27 CASSRLSGDYEQYF TGTGCCAGCAGTCGATTATCGGGGGACTACGAGCAGTACTTC
TRBJ1-2 many - TRBV6-2/TRBV6-3 CASSGATRERNYGYTF TGTGCCAGCAGTGGGGCCACACGCGAAAGAAACTATGGCTACACCTTC
TRBJ1-1 many - TRBV19 CASSIGGLNPEAFF TGTGCCAGTAGTATAGGCGGATTAAACCCTGAAGCTTTCTTT
TRBJ2-1 - - TRBV12-5 CASGSDEQFF TGTGCTAGTGGTTCAGATGAGCAGTTCTTC
TRBJ1-1 many - TRBV25-1 CASSGRTEAFF TGTGCCAGCAGTGGTCGGACTGAAGCTTTCTTT
TRBJ2-7 many - TRBV7-2 CASSLVGFEQYF TGTGCCAGCAGCTTAGTGGGCTTCGAGCAGTACTTC
TRBJ1-5 many TRBD1 TRBV12-3/TRBV12-4 CASSLGSRQGNQPQHF TGTGCCAGCAGTTTAGGGTCCCGACAGGGGAATCAGCCCCAGCATTTT
TRBJ2-7 - TRBD1 TRBV20-1 CSAFRDRGYEQYF TGCAGTGCTTTCCGGGACAGGGGCTACGAGCAGTACTTC
TRBJ1-5 many - TRBV12-3/TRBV12-4 CASSQTGGNQPQHF TGTGCCAGCAGCCAGACAGGAGGCAATCAGCCCCAGCATTTT
TRBJ2-2 many TRBD2 TRBV12-3/TRBV12-4 CASSGTSGRSTGELFF TGTGCCAGCAGTGGGACTAGCGGGAGGAGCACCGGGGAGCTGTTTTTT
TRBJ1-4 many - TRBV7-2 CASSRSLGANEKLFF TGTGCCAGCAGCCGGAGCCTGGGCGCTAATGAAAAACTGTTTTTT
TRBJ2-6 few - TRBV5-1 CASSLQGDSGANVLTF TGCGCCAGCAGCTTACAGGGCGACTCTGGGGCCAACGTCCTGACTTTC
TRBJ2-5 many TRBD2 TRBV12-3/TRBV12-4 CASSLVVPIAGGPRETQYF TGTGCCAGCAGTTTGGTAGTTCCCATAGCGGGGGGGCCGAGGGAGACCCAGTACTTC
TRBJ1-6 - TRBD1 TRBV20-1 CSAVAGQRSLHF TGCAGTGCTGTGGCGGGACAGCGCTCCCTCCACTTT
TRBJ1-5 many - TRBV14 CASSQDLRSPQHF TGTGCCAGCAGCCAAGATCTCAGGAGCCCCCAGCATTTT